What follows describes a single T cell receptor (beta chain). This specimen belongs to a study of blood T cell repertoires in COVID-19. Across the whole study: COVID-19 samples collected from the United States, Italy and Spain covered acute and convalescent phases. PBMCs, B-cell-depleted T cells, or T cells were the source of the cDNA or gDNA that made up the material.

Original analysis: How many nucleated cells were present was estimated from reference gene primer amplification. Here immunoSEQ multiplex PCR was the method, and the copy in TCRdb shows in-frame clones only, minus some. That table is the source of V, J and clone size, and D and trimming were worked out from the DNA. The table has approximately 300,000 clones, under 85% seen once; the top ten hold 0.85% to 0.9%. One Seattle source followed patients from active infection through their disease course. Germline-derived CDR1 and CDR2 are SNHLY and FYNNEI. V lost 10 bases and J lost 4; bases outside the gene matches: 6. This CDR3 has 13 residues.

The source of this sequence is a human donor with COVID-19, enrolled during active disease. The donor label of this sample is uncertain. Sequences were obtained from peripheral blood. The chain links TRBV2 to TRBJ1-4; the match to TRBD1 covers 7 bases. In DNA form, the CDR3 reads TGTGCCACCACAGGGGTCAGTAATGAAAAACTGTTTTTT. Protein product: CATTGVSNEKLFF.